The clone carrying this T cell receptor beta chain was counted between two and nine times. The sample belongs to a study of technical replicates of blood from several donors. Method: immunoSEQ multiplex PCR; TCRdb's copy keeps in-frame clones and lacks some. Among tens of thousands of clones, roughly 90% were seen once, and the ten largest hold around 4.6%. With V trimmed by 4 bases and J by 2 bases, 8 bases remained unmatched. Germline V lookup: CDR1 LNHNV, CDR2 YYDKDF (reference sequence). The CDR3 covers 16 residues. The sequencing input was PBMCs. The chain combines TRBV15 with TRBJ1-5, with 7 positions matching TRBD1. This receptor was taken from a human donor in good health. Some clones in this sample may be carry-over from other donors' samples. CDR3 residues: CATSTDRAGGNQPQHF. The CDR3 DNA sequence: TGTGCCACCAGCACTGACAGGGCCGGAGGCAATCAGCCCCAGCATTTT. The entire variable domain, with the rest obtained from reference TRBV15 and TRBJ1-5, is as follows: DAMVIQNPRYQVTQFGKPVTLSCSQTLNHNVMYWYQQKSSQAPKLLFHYYDKDFNNEADTPDNFQSRRPNTSFCFLDIRSPGLGDTAMYLCATSTDRAGGNQPQHFGDGTRLSIL.